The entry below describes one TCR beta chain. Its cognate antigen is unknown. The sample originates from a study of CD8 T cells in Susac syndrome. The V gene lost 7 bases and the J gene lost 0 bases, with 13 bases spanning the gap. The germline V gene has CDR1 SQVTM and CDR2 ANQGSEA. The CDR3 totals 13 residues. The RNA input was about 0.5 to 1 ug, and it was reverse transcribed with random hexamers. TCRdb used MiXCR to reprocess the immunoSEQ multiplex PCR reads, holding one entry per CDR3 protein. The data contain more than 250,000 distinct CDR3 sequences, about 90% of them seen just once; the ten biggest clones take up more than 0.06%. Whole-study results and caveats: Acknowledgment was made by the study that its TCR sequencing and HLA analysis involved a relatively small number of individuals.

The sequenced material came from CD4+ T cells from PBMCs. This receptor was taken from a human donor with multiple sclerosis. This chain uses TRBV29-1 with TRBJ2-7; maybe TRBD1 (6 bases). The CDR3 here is CSATIGGSYEQYF. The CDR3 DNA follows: TGCAGCGCCACCATAGGGGGCTCCTACGAGCAGTACTTC.